Listed here are 10 T cell receptor beta chains from one sample, sequenced in a study of identical twins. TCRdb reprocessed the 5' RACE reads with MiXCR, giving one entry per CDR3 protein. The table lists some 330,000 distinct CDR3 sequences, approximately 8.7% of them singletons, with around 8.6% in the top ten. The sample consisted of naive T cells sorted from blood. The source of these receptors is a woman aged 50 to 60 in good health.

This clonotype occurred many times. The V gene is TRBV12-5, the J gene TRBJ2-2; maybe TRBD2 (5 bases). Per the germline V gene, CDR1 is LGHNT and CDR2 is FRNRAP. Trimming stripped 7 bases from V and 6 bases from J, with 15 bases between. The CDR3 sequence is 14 residues long. CDR3 region: CASAEGGGSGELFF. CDR3 nucleotides: TGTGCTAGTGCCGAAGGAGGAGGTTCCGGGGAGCTGTTTTTT. Supplemented by reference TRBV12-5 and TRBJ2-2, the full variable domain reads DARVTQTPRHKVTEMGQEVTMRCQPILGHNTVFWYRQTMMQGLELLAYFRNRAPLDDSGMPKDRFSAEMPDATLATLKIQPSEPRDSAVYFCASAEGGGSGELFFGEGSRLTVL.

This clonotype was counted ten times or more. The V gene is TRBV20-1, the J gene TRBJ2-3, with unresolved D. In germline, CDR1 is DFQATT, CDR2 SNEGSKA (reference sequence). Trimming pared 4 bases from V and 0 bases from J, leaving 14 bases between. This CDR3 has 15 amino acids. CDR3 DNA: TGCAGTGCTATTAGATACTTTACTAGCACAGATACGCAGTATTTT. This gives the protein CSAIRYFTSTDTQYF.

This clonotype was seen repeatedly, ten times or more. V and J are TRBV15 and TRBJ2-1; no clear D gene. CDR1 and CDR2 from the germline V gene are LNHNV and YYDKDF (reference sequence). The length of the CDR3 is 16 residues. V was cut by 1 base and J by 2 bases, with 12 bases left in between. CDR3 protein: CATSRGLRGTYNEQFF. The CDR3 DNA is TGTGCCACCAGCAGAGGGTTGAGAGGAACCTACAATGAGCAGTTCTTC. The whole variable domain, filled in from reference TRBV15 and TRBJ2-1, reads DAMVIQNPRYQVTQFGKPVTLSCSQTLNHNVMYWYQQKSSQAPKLLFHYYDKDFNNEADTPDNFQSRRPNTSFCFLDIRSPGLGDTAMYLCATSRGLRGTYNEQFFGPGTRLTVL.

This clonotype has at least ten counts. The V call is TRBV7-9, the J call TRBJ1-4; D is uncertain. The CDR3 loop spans 12 amino acids. Germline lookup yields CDR1 SEHNR and CDR2 FQNEAQ (reference sequence). Trimming took off 2 bases at V and 7 bases at J, with 5 bases between the two ends. CDR3 amino acids: CASSLPSEKLFF. The CDR3 DNA follows: TGTGCCAGCAGCTTACCAAGTGAAAAACTGTTTTTT.

This clonotype has ten or more counts. The CDR3 DNA reads TGTGCCAGCAGCGTAGTCCCCGGTTCCTACGAGCAGTACTTC. Protein product: CASSVVPGSYEQYF. This sequence joins TRBV7-9 and TRBJ2-7; D is ambiguous. Trimming shortened V by 5 bases and J by 1 base, and 12 bases separated the two germline ends. This CDR3 has 14 amino acids. Germline loops: CDR1 SEHNR, CDR2 FQNEAQ (reference sequence).

The chain couples TRBV5-1 to TRBJ2-6; D ambiguous. The CDR3 is 15 amino acids. V lost 0 bases and J 3 bases, leaving 7 bases between the germline ends. The germline V gene has CDR1 SGHRS and CDR2 YFSETQ. The CDR3 protein is CASSLARVGANVLTF. In nucleotides, the CDR3 is TGCGCCAGCAGCTTGGCCCGGGTTGGGGCCAACGTCCTGACTTTC.

The gene calls are TRBV20-1 and TRBJ1-4; 9 bases are a match to TRBD1. This CDR3 contains 13 residues. V gave up 6 bases and J gave up 8 bases; unmatched junction bases: 7. From germline, CDR1 is DFQATT and CDR2 SNEGSKA (reference sequence). CDR3 amino acids: CSAGGTGNEKLFF. The DNA of the CDR3 is TGCAGTGCCGGCGGGACAGGGAACGAAAAACTGTTTTTT.

This clonotype occurred a few times. CDR3: CASSQVREGYNEQFF. Here the CDR3 DNA reads TGTGCCAGCAGCCAAGTGCGGGAGGGATACAATGAGCAGTTCTTC. This rearrangement joins TRBV3-1 to TRBJ2-1; 9 bases line up with TRBD2. The CDR3 runs to 15 residues. Per the germline V gene, CDR1 is LGHDT and CDR2 is YNNKEL (reference sequence). V lost 1 base to trimming and J lost 4 bases; unmatched junction nucleotides: 2.

This clonotype was observed a handful of times. The chain employs TRBV7-9 and TRBJ2-7; a weak D match, TRBD1 (5 bases). The CDR3 runs 13 residues. The germline V gene has CDR1 SEHNR and CDR2 FQNEAQ (reference sequence). V was trimmed by 5 bases and J by 4 bases, leaving 12 bases between them. CDR3 sequence (DNA): TGTGCCAGCAGCCCAAAAGACAGTTACGAGCAGTACTTC. Its translation is CASSPKDSYEQYF.

The chain links TRBV4-1 to TRBJ2-2; TRBD2 matches at 7 bases. Germline values: CDR1 MGHRA, CDR2 YSYEKL. Unmatched junction bases numbered 4, after V lost 4 bases and J lost 2 bases. CDR3 size: 15 residues. Here the CDR3 DNA reads TGCGCCAGCAGCCCTCGGGAGGCTAACACCGGGGAGCTGTTTTTT. It specifies CASSPREANTGELFF.